The clone carrying this TCR beta chain has just one count. Its specificity is unknown. These data belong to a study of STAT3 mutations in large granular lymphocyte leukemia. Study-wide points: Every T-LGLL patient had at least one immunodominant TCRbeta clonotype. Clonal expansion was inferred from other time points because no sample existed at each clone's first appearance. After therapy, about 35% of the 18 patients switched clonotypes, all new clones STAT3 wild type.

The assay was immunoSEQ multiplex PCR, and TCRdb's table has in-frame clones only and misses some. The data show some 5,900 clones, approximately 91% seen once. Between the trimmed V and J ends, which lost 0 bases and 0 bases, there was a span of 8 bases. Per the germline V gene, CDR1 is LNHNV and CDR2 is YYDKDF (reference sequence). The CDR3 extends over 15 amino acids. The TCR was taken from a human donor with T large granular lymphocyte leukemia. Some clones in this sample may be carry-over from other donors' samples. What was sequenced was PBMCs. The J gene is TRBJ2-5, the V gene TRBV15; D not certain. CDR3 DNA sequence: TGTGCCACCAGCAGAGATCTGGGGTACCAAGAGACCCAGTACTTC. Amino acids: CATSRDLGYQETQYF.